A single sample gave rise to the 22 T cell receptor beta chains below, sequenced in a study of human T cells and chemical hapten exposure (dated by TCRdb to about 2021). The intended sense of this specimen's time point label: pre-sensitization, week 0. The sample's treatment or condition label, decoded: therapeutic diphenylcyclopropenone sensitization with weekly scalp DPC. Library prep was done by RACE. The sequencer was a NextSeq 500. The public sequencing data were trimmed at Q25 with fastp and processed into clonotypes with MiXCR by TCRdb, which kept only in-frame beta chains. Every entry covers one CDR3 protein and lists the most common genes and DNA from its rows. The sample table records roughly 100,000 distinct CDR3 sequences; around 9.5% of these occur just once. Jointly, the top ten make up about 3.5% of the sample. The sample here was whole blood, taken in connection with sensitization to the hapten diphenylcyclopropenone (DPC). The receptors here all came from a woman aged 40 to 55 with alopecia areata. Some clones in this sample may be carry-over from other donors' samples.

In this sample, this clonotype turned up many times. The CDR3 loop is CASSAFLAGTSTDTQYF. The CDR3 nucleotides read TGTGCCAGCAGCGCATTCCTAGCGGGGACTAGCACAGATACGCAGTATTTT. The chain has TRBV7-2 and TRBJ2-3; 9 positions agree with TRBD2. Looked up from germline, CDR1 is SGHTA and CDR2 is FQGNSA. The CDR3 is 17 residues long. J gave up 0 bases and V 5 bases, and 9 bases lay outside the gene matches.

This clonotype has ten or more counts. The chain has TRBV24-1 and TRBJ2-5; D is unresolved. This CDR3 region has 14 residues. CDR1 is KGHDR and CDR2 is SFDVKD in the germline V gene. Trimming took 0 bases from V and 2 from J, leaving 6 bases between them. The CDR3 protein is CATSDLEPQETQYF. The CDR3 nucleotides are TGTGCCACCAGTGATTTGGAGCCTCAAGAGACCCAGTACTTC.

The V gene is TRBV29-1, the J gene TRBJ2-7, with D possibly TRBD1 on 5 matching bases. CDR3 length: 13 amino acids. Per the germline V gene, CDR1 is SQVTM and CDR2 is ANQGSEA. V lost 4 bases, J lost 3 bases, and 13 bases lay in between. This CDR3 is CSVAAQGNYEQYF. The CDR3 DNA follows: TGCAGCGTTGCGGCCCAGGGAAACTACGAGCAGTACTTC.

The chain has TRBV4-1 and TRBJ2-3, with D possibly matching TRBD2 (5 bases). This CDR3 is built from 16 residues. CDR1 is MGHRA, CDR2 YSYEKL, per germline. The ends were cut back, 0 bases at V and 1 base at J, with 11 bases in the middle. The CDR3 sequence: CASSQESGLGTDTQYF. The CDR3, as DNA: TGCGCCAGCAGCCAAGAATCGGGGTTGGGCACAGATACGCAGTATTTT.

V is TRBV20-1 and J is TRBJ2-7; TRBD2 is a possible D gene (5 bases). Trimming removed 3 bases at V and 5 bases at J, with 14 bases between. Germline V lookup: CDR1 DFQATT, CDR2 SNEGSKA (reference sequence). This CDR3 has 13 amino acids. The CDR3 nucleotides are TGCAGTGCTAGGGTAGCAGGAGGTAACGAGCAGTACTTC. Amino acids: CSARVAGGNEQYF.

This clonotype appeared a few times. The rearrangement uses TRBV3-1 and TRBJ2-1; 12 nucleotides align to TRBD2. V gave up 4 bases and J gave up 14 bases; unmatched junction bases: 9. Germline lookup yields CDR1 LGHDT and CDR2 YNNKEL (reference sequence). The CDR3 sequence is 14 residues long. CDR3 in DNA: TGTGCCAGCAGCCGCACCGCTAGCGGGGGGGAGAAGTTCTTC. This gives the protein CASSRTASGGEKFF.

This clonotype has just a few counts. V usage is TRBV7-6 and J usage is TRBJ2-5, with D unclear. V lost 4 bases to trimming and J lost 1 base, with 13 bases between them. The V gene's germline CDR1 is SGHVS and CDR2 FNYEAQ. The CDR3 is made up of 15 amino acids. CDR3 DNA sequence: TGTGCCAGCAGCTCCCTGTCACCAGTCCAAGAGACCCAGTACTTC. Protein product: CASSSLSPVQETQYF.

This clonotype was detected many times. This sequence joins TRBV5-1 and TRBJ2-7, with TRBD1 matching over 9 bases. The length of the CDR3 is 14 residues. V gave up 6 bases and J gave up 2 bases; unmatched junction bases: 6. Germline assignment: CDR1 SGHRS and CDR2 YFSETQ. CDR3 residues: CASKTGTGTYEQYF. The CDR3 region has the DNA TGCGCCAGCAAAACCGGGACAGGGACCTACGAGCAGTACTTC.

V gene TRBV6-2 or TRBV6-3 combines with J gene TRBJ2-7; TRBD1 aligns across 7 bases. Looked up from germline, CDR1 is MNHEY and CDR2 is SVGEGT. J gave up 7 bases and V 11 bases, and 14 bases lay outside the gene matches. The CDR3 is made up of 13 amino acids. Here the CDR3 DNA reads TGTGCCGGCGAGACAGGGAACCGTTGGGAGCAGTACTTC. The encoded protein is CAGETGNRWEQYF.

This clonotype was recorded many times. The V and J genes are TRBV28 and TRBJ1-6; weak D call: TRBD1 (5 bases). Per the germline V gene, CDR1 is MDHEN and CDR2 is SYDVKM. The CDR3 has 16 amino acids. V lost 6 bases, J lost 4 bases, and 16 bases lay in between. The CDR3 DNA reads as TGTGCCAGCAGCCTCCCGGGACCGATATATAATTCACCCCTCCACTTT. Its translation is CASSLPGPIYNSPLHF.

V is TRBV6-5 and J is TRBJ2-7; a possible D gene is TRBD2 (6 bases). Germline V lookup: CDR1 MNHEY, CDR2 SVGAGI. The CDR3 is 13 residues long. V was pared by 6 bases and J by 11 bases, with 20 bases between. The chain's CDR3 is CASSPKVGGAEYF. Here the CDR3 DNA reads TGTGCCAGCAGCCCTAAGGTTGGCGGGGCGGAGTACTTC.

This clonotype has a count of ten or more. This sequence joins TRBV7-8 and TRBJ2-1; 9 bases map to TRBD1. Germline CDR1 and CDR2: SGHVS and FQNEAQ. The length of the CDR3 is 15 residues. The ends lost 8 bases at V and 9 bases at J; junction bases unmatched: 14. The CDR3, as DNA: TGTGCCAGCCGCTCCGCGGGACAGGGTTTGGGTGAGCAGTTCTTC. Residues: CASRSAGQGLGEQFF.

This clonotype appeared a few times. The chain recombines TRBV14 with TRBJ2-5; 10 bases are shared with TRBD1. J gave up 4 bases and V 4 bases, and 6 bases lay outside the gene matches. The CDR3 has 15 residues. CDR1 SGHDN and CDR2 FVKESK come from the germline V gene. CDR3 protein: CASSPRQGARETQYF. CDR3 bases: TGTGCCAGCAGCCCCAGACAGGGGGCTAGAGAGACCCAGTACTTC.

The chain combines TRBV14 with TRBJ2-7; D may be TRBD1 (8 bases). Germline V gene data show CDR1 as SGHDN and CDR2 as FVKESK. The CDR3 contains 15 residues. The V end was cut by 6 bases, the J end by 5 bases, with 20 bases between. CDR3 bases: TGTGCCAGCAGTCAACAGGGGGGGGTAAGGAACGAGCAGTACTTC. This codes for CASSQQGGVRNEQYF.

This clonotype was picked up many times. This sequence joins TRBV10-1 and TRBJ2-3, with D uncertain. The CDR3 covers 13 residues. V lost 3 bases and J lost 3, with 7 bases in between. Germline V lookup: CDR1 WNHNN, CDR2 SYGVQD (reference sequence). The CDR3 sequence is CASSEGSTDTQYF. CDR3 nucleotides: TGCGCCAGCAGTGAAGGGTCGACAGATACGCAGTATTTT.

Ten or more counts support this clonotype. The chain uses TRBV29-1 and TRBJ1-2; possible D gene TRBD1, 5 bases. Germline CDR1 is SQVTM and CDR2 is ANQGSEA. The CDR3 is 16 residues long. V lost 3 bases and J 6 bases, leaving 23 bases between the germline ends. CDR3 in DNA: TGCAGCGTTGACTCCCAGGGACCCTCCTTCTTTGATGGCTACACCTTC. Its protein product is CSVDSQGPSFFDGYTF.

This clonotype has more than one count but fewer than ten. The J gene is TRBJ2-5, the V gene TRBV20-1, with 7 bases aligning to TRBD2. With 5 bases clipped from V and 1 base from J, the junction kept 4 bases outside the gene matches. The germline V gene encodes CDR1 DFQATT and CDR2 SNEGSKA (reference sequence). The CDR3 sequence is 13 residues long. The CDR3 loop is CSAPPGGQETQYF. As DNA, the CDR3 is TGCAGTGCTCCACCGGGGGGCCAAGAGACCCAGTACTTC.

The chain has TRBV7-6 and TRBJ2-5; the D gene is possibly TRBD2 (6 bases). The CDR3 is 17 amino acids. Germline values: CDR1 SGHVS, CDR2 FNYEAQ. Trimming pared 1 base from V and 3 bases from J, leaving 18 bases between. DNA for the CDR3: TGTGCCAGCAGCTTAGTCGACGGTCGGGTAGCGGAAGAGACCCAGTACTTC. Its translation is CASSLVDGRVAEETQYF.

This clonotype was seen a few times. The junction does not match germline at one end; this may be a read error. The CDR3 sequence is CSVRGTANTEAFF. As DNA, the CDR3 is TGCAGTGTTAGAGGGACAGCCAACACTGAAGCTTTCTTT. The V gene is TRBV20-1, the J gene TRBJ1-1; 7 bases align to TRBD1. The CDR3 covers 13 residues. The germline V gene encodes CDR1 DFQATT and CDR2 SNEGSKA (reference sequence).

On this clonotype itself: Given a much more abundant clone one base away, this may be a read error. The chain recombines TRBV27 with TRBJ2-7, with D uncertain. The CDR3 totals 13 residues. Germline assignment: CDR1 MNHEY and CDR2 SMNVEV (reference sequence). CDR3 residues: CVSNTPFTYEQYF. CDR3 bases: TGTGTCAGCAACACACCTTTCACCTACGAGCAGTACTTC.

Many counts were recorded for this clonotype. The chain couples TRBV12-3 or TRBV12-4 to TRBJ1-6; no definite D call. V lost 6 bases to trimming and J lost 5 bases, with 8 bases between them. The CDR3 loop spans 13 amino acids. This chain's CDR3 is CASRGLNNSPLHF. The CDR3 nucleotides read TGTGCCAGCAGGGGCCTGAATAATTCACCCCTCCACTTT.

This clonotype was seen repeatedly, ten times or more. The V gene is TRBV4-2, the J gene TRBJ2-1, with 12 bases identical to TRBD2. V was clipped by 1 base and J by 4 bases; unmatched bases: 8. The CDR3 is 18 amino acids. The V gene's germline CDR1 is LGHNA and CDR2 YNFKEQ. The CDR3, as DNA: TGTGCCAGCAGCCAAGCGGTGACTAGCGGGGGCCTTTACAATGAGCAGTTCTTC. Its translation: CASSQAVTSGGLYNEQFF.